Listed below are T cell receptor beta chains from one sample, sequenced in a study of CD8 T cells in ankylosing spondylitis. TCRdb re-derived calls from the 5' RACE reads in MiXCR, one entry per CDR3 protein. There are about 240,000 distinct CDR3 sequences in the sample; less than 10% occur only once, and about 6.8% lies in the top ten. Input material: blood, either unsorted or a sorted T cell fraction (not recorded which). The receptor set was obtained from a male donor with ankylosing spondylitis or in good health (not recorded which). Each CDR3 is given with its conserved first and last residue. D genes are given only for firm matches. Rows give clone size only sometimes, using once, few, many, or a class for an expanded clone.

j_call | v_call | clone_size | d_call | cdr3_aa | cdr3_nt
TRBJ2-2 | TRBV10-3 | many | NA | CAISESATGELFF | TGTGCCATCAGTGAATCCGCCACCGGGGAGCTGTTTTTT
TRBJ1-1 | TRBV7-2 | NA | TRBD1 | CASSLAGGARGLGNTEAFF | TGTGCCAGCAGCTTAGCAGGCGGGGCAAGGGGGCTGGGAAACACTGAAGCTTTCTTT
TRBJ1-1 | TRBV10-3 | NA | NA | CAISDRDDTEAFF | TGTGCCATCAGTGACCGCGATGATACTGAAGCTTTCTTT
TRBJ2-7 | TRBV6-2/TRBV6-3 | NA | NA | CASSLGTDGYEQYF | TGTGCCAGCAGCCTCGGAACAGACGGGTACGAGCAGTACTTC
TRBJ2-1 | TRBV4-3 | many | NA | CASSQEPGGEQFF | TGCGCCAGCAGCCAAGAACCCGGGGGTGAGCAGTTCTTC
TRBJ2-1 | TRBV7-6 | NA | NA | CASSLAAGELRNEQFF | TGTGCCAGCAGCTTAGCGGCCGGGGAATTAAGGAATGAGCAGTTCTTC
TRBJ2-1 | TRBV3-1 | many | NA | CASSQGGLNEQFF | TGTGCCAGCAGCCAAGGTGGGTTGAATGAGCAGTTCTTC
TRBJ2-7 | TRBV28 | many | NA | CASSISYEQYF | TGTGCCAGCAGTATCTCCTACGAGCAGTACTTC
TRBJ2-4 | TRBV7-8 | many | TRBD2 | CASSLAASGELAKNIQYF | TGTGCCAGCAGCTTAGCGGCTAGCGGGGAACTGGCCAAAAACATTCAGTACTTC
TRBJ2-3 | TRBV15 | many | TRBD2 | CATSISRGTGTDTQYF | TGTGCCACCAGCATTTCGCGGGGGACGGGCACAGATACGCAGTATTTT
TRBJ2-2 | TRBV18 | few | NA | CASSPEKGPNTGELFF | TGTGCCAGCTCACCTGAAAAAGGCCCTAACACCGGGGAGCTGTTTTTT
TRBJ1-1 | TRBV11-2 | NA | NA | CASSLDYTEAFF | TGTGCCAGCAGCTTAGATTACACTGAAGCTTTCTTT
TRBJ1-1 | TRBV30 | many | NA | CAGKKDTYTEAFF | TGTGCCGGGAAAAAGGACACTTACACTGAAGCTTTCTTT
TRBJ2-2 | TRBV6-2/TRBV6-3 | NA | NA | CASSYSWGGVGELFF | TGTGCCAGCAGTTACTCGTGGGGGGGCGTCGGGGAGCTGTTTTTT
TRBJ2-3 | TRBV20-1 | many | NA | CSVVRESDTQYF | TGCAGTGTGGTCAGGGAGTCAGATACGCAGTATTTT
TRBJ2-7 | TRBV28 | few | TRBD1 | CASSLGTGWNEQYF | TGTGCCAGCAGTCTCGGGACAGGCTGGAACGAGCAGTACTTC
TRBJ2-4 | TRBV3-1 | many | TRBD1 | CASSPGTDKNIQYF | TGTGCCAGCAGTCCCGGGACAGACAAAAACATTCAGTACTTC
TRBJ2-7 | TRBV12-3/TRBV12-4 | many | NA | CASSTDNSYEQYF | TGTGCCAGCAGTACGGACAACTCCTACGAGCAGTACTTC
TRBJ2-3 | TRBV3-1 | many | NA | CASSQRVSGHGTDTQYF | TGTGCCAGCAGCCAAAGAGTCAGCGGACACGGCACAGATACGCAGTATTTT
TRBJ1-2 | TRBV7-2 | NA | NA | CASSLVAGSDYGYTF | TGTGCCAGCAGCTTAGTTGCAGGGAGCGACTATGGCTACACCTTC
TRBJ2-7 | TRBV27 | many | NA | CASSSWKGNYEQYF | TGTGCCAGCAGTTCCTGGAAGGGGAACTACGAGCAGTACTTC
TRBJ2-1 | TRBV12-3/TRBV12-4 | many | NA | CASRYGSNNEQFF | TGTGCCAGCAGATACGGGAGCAACAATGAGCAGTTCTTC
TRBJ2-1 | TRBV2 | many | TRBD2 | CASTAGLAGGNEQFF | TGTGCCAGCACCGCAGGGCTAGCGGGAGGTAATGAGCAGTTCTTC
TRBJ2-1 | TRBV7-6 | few | NA | CASSPPAGLPEVDEQFF | TGTGCCAGCAGCCCACCGGCGGGACTCCCAGAAGTTGATGAGCAGTTCTTC
TRBJ2-7 | TRBV18 | NA | NA | CASSLGQIGPYEQYF | TGTGCCAGCTCACTTGGACAGATCGGGCCCTACGAGCAGTACTTC
TRBJ1-1 | TRBV20-1 | many | NA | CSALDRMNTEAFF | TGCAGTGCCCTGGACAGAATGAACACTGAAGCTTTCTTT
TRBJ2-4 | TRBV20-1 | many | TRBD2 | CSAREGTSGRNIQYF | TGCAGTGCTAGAGAGGGAACTAGCGGGAGGAACATTCAGTACTTC
TRBJ1-3 | TRBV7-2 | NA | TRBD1 | CASSLQGGTSGNTIYF | TGTGCCAGCAGCTTACAAGGGGGCACCTCTGGAAACACCATATATTTT
TRBJ2-7 | TRBV18 | NA | NA | CASSSYSGGEQYF | TGTGCCAGCTCATCCTACTCAGGGGGGGAGCAGTACTTC
TRBJ2-1 | TRBV14 | NA | TRBD2 | CASSQSSGGWNEQFF | TGTGCCAGCAGCCAGTCTAGCGGGGGCTGGAATGAGCAGTTCTTC
TRBJ2-7 | TRBV5-4 | NA | TRBD2 | CASSKPGTSGGPSYEQYF | TGTGCCAGCAGCAAACCCGGGACTAGCGGGGGCCCCTCCTACGAGCAGTACTTC
TRBJ2-1 | TRBV5-1 | many | TRBD1 | CASSLGDRYNEQFF | TGCGCCAGCAGCTTGGGGGACAGATACAATGAGCAGTTCTTC
TRBJ2-7 | TRBV29-1 | few | TRBD1 | CSVNDGQGAREQYF | TGCAGCGTTAATGATGGACAGGGGGCGCGGGAGCAGTACTTC
TRBJ2-7 | TRBV20-1 | many | NA | CSASSSGTQWYEQYF | TGCAGTGCCTCTAGCTCCGGGACGCAGTGGTACGAGCAGTACTTC
TRBJ2-3 | TRBV5-6 | many | NA | CASSLNTDKTRDTQYF | TGTGCCAGCAGCCTAAATACGGACAAAACCAGAGATACGCAGTATTTT
TRBJ2-1 | TRBV7-8 | few | TRBD2 | CASSLALAGPAYNEQFF | TGTGCCAGCAGCTTAGCTCTAGCGGGTCCGGCCTACAATGAGCAGTTCTTC
TRBJ2-3 | TRBV7-2 | many | NA | CASSRPRAGRDTQYF | TGTGCCAGCAGCCGCCCTAGGGCAGGCCGGGATACGCAGTATTTT
TRBJ2-3 | TRBV18 | many | TRBD1 | CASSVDQGGTDTQYF | TGTGCCAGCTCAGTCGACCAGGGGGGCACAGATACGCAGTATTTT